This T cell receptor (beta chain) stems from a study of blood T cell repertoires in COVID-19 (dated by TCRdb to the early 2020s). Context from the whole study: Samples from collaborators originated in the United States, Italy and Spain and spanned both the acute and convalescent phases of COVID-19. The prospective study material was composed of cDNA or gDNA derived from T cells, B-cell-depleted T cells, or PBMCs. The dataset comprised deeply sampled blood TCRbeta repertoires from subjects exposed to, actively infected with, or recovered from COVID-19. The repertoires were released in a freely available public database meant as a resource for research on the immune response to SARS-CoV-2. Samples came from the ongoing ImmuneRACE study (first 160 participants) plus 1,254 subjects from 6 global collaborators. The sample metadata nearly always contained a de-identified subject ID, COVID-19 status, age in years and sex. Where available, HLA class I and class II types were taken from metadata supplied by the sample provider and were not determined by assay-based typing.

As to this clone: It lacks a known antigen. Base-call qualities are not available, and no considerably larger clone is one nucleotide away.

From the germline V gene, CDR1 is MDHEN and CDR2 is SYDVKM. The CDR3 spans 15 residues, from the cysteine through the phenylalanine. The DNA shown is the 45-base CDR3, in frame from base 1. V is reduced by 6 bases and J by 0 bases, leaving a spacing of 14 bases between them. Whole blood was collected in K2EDTA tubes by collaborating institutions according to the institutions' own protocols. For TCRbeta analysis, collaborators shipped samples as frozen whole blood, isolated PBMCs, or DNA extracted from either of those sample types. The study at large found these results: How much clinical and demographic metadata was included differed by source and by participant, and the metadata was provided uncurated.

TCRbeta CDR3 regions were amplified from genomic DNA by means of the immunoSEQ Assay, a bias-controlled multiplex PCR. As for the authors' bioinformatics: Within the assay, amplification of reference gene primers was used to estimate how many nucleated cells each sample contained. To quantify the absolute abundance of each unique TCRbeta CDR3 rearrangement, sequence reads were collapsed and filtered. For each sample, productive Simpson clonality was calculated by taking the square root of Simpson's diversity index across productive rearrangements. TCRdb stores this immuneACCESS table with in-frame sequences only. Part of the clones is absent; in the studies checked, under half of the shortfall reflects unresolved V genes, and no reason is known for the rest. Clonal size and the V and J genes are those of that table, whereas D and trimming came from the DNA. Within this sample are some 160,000 clones, with roughly 90% of them counted one time only. The ten largest clones add up to roughly 4.1% of the sample.

Sequencing was done on a sample of peripheral blood. The TCR comes from an older woman with acute or convalescent COVID-19. The rearrangement joined TRBV28 to TRBJ1-1, and perhaps TRBD1 as D gene, on 5 matching bases. This receptor carries the CDR3 CASSIRGVVNTEAFF. The nucleotides are TGTGCCAGCAGCATACGGGGGGTGGTGAACACTGAAGCTTTCTTT.